In this sample, the clone carrying this T cell receptor (beta chain) turned up a few times. The record originates from a study of blood T cells in healthy people across ages. The authors ran a second PCR of about 7 to 12 cycles using a sample-barcoded 5' primer and a J-beta primer mix. TCRdb reprocessed the 5' RACE reads with MiXCR, giving one entry per CDR3 protein. The table shows some 800,000 distinct CDR3 sequences, with around a quarter occurring only once. The CDR3 is made up of 16 amino acids. The V gene end was trimmed by 0 bases and the J gene end by 5 bases; junction bases not matched to a gene: 5. Germline V CDR1 and CDR2: LGHDT, YNNKEL (reference sequence). Separately, the same data were catalogued under a study of T cells of mothers and their children. Turning to that study: From each mother came over 9.5 million TCR beta CDR3 reads, and from each child came 2.5 million to 3 million.

The chain uses TRBV3-1 and TRBJ1-4, with 8 bases that match TRBD1. This clonotype originated in a boy aged 5 to 17 in good health. The specimen sequenced was blood. The DNA of the CDR3 is TGTGCCAGCAGCCAAGATCAGGGGGCAGGGAATGAAAAACTGTTTTTT. Translated: CASSQDQGAGNEKLFF.